What follows are 18 T cell receptor beta chains derived from one specimen sequenced in a study of T cells in localized non-small cell lung cancer. Assay: immunoSEQ multiplex PCR; the TCRdb copy retains only in-frame clones and omits some. The sample shows approximately 63,000 clones, 80% to 90% of them seen only once. Source: peripheral blood, taken before any cancer treatment. The receptor set was obtained from a man aged 35-69 years with stage I squamous cell lung carcinoma.

Notes on this clone: Its ends do not fully match the called genes, so a read error is possible. The chain combines TRBV6-6 with TRBJ2-1; TRBD2 agrees at 7 bases. The germline V gene encodes CDR1 MNHNY and CDR2 SVGAGI (reference sequence). The CDR3 totals 12 residues. CDR3 bases: TGTGCCAGCAGCAACCCGCTGGGGGAGGGGCTCTTC. This sequence encodes CASSNPLGEGLF.

The rearrangement links TRBV19 to TRBJ2-7; no definite D call. Germline V lookup: CDR1 LNHDA, CDR2 SQIVND (reference sequence). The V gene lost 4 bases and the J gene lost 2 bases, with 9 bases spanning the gap. This CDR3 spans 13 amino acids. The CDR3 bases are TGTGCCAGTAGTAGTAAGGGCCCCTACGAGCAGTACTTC. It yields the protein CASSSKGPYEQYF.

The chain employs TRBV7-3 and TRBJ2-2; 10 nucleotides align to TRBD2. Germline assignment: CDR1 SGHTA and CDR2 FQGTGA. CDR3 length: 16 amino acids. The ends lost 3 bases at V and 2 bases at J; junction bases unmatched: 3. Here the CDR3 DNA reads TGTGCCAGCAGCTTTCTAGCGGGAGAAAACACCGGGGAGCTGTTTTTT. Protein product: CASSFLAGENTGELFF.

The V gene is TRBV7-6, the J gene TRBJ2-2, with a weak D call TRBD2 (5 bases). The germline V gene encodes CDR1 SGHVS and CDR2 FNYEAQ. The length of the CDR3 is 20 residues. V lost 3 bases to trimming and J lost 0 bases, with 23 bases between them. The CDR3 sequence: CASSLSSDGWRRSNTGELFF. Written as DNA, the CDR3 is TGTGCCAGCAGCTTGAGTAGCGATGGGTGGAGGAGGTCGAACACCGGGGAGCTGTTTTTT. Full variable domain (missing parts from reference TRBV7-6 and TRBJ2-2): GAGVSQSPRYKVTKRGQDVALRCDPISGHVSLYWYRQALGQGPEFLTYFNYEAQQDKSGLPNDRFSAERPEGSISTLTIQRTEQRDSAMYRCASSLSSDGWRRSNTGELFFGEGSRLTVL.

The rearrangement joins TRBV30 to TRBJ1-5; D unclear. Trimming pared 2 bases from V and 7 bases from J, leaving 15 bases between. The V gene's germline CDR1 is GTSNPN and CDR2 SVGIG (reference sequence). The CDR3 has 14 residues. The CDR3, as DNA: TGTGCCTGGAGTCCGGGGATCGGGTCCCAGCCCCAGCATTTT. It codes for CAWSPGIGSQPQHF. Variable domain in full (rest from reference TRBV30 and TRBJ1-5): SQTIHQWPATLVQPVGSPLSLECTVEGTSNPNLYWYRQAAGRGLQLLFYSVGIGQISSEVPQNLSASRPQDRQFILSSKKLLLSDSGFYLCAWSPGIGSQPQHFGDGTRLSIL.

The gene calls are TRBV6-1 and TRBJ1-2, with D tentatively TRBD1 (5 bases). Germline V lookup: CDR1 MNHNS, CDR2 SASEGT. V was cut by 1 base and J by 0 bases, with 12 bases left in between. There are 16 residues in the CDR3. The CDR3 loop is CASSEGGQGSNYGYTF. The CDR3 region has the DNA TGTGCCAGCAGTGAAGGTGGGCAGGGATCTAACTATGGCTACACCTTC.

The chain has TRBV4-3 and TRBJ2-2; D not resolved. The length of the CDR3 is 12 residues. CDR1 and CDR2 (germline): LGHNA, YSLEER. V was shortened by 3 bases and J by 5 bases, with 4 bases between the two germline ends. The CDR3 here is CASSQWTGELFF. The DNA of the CDR3 is TGCGCCAGCAGCCAGTGGACCGGGGAGCTGTTTTTT.

This clone was found once. The chain has TRBV29-1 and TRBJ2-7; D remains unclear. Trimming took off 4 bases at V and 1 base at J, with 8 bases between the two ends. The CDR3 loop spans 12 amino acids. CDR1 is SQVTM and CDR2 is ANQGSEA in the germline V gene. The CDR3 region is CSVGPGSYEQYF. The CDR3 nucleotides read TGCAGCGTTGGCCCCGGGTCCTACGAGCAGTACTTC.

DNA of the CDR3: TGTGCCAGCAGTGAAGCGCCAGGGGACCTTTACAATGAGCAGTTCTTC. This translates into CASSEAPGDLYNEQFF. The gene calls are TRBV6-1 and TRBJ2-1; D may be TRBD1 (6 bases). The germline V gene has CDR1 MNHNS and CDR2 SASEGT. The CDR3 runs 16 residues. With 0 bases removed from V and 4 bases from J, the gap between germline ends came to 13 bases.

The rearrangement uses TRBV9 and TRBJ2-2; tentative D call: TRBD1 (5 bases). Germline loops: CDR1 SGDLS, CDR2 YYNGEE. The CDR3 is 16 amino acids. V dropped 0 bases and J dropped 6 bases, with 15 bases sitting between them. Here the CDR3 DNA reads TGTGCCAGCAGCGTAGGGACCCAGGGATCCCCCGGGGAGCTGTTTTTT. Translating gives CASSVGTQGSPGELFF.

The genes are TRBV5-6 and TRBJ2-2, with D unclear. CDR1 and CDR2 from the germline V gene are SGHDT and YYEEEE. V lost 4 bases, J lost 2 bases, and 9 bases lay in between. The CDR3 contains 14 residues. The DNA of the CDR3 is TGTGCCAGCAGCGATGCCGGTAACACCGGGGAGCTGTTTTTT. Translation gives CASSDAGNTGELFF.

The J gene is TRBJ2-7, the V gene TRBV7-2; 7 bases map to TRBD2. Germline CDR1 reads SGHTA; CDR2 reads FQGNSA. V was clipped by 8 bases and J by 8 bases; unmatched bases: 15. The CDR3 loop spans 14 amino acids. CDR3 sequence (DNA): TGTGCCAGCGAACCGGGCGGGAGCCCCCTCAAGCAGTACTTC. This codes for CASEPGGSPLKQYF.

The gene calls are TRBV7-2 and TRBJ2-5; no definite D call. The CDR3 is 15 amino acids. The germline V gene has CDR1 SGHTA and CDR2 FQGNSA. The V and J ends lost 1 base and 0 bases respectively, with 9 bases between them. The CDR3 DNA reads as TGTGCCAGCAGCTTAGGGCAGTTAGACCAAGAGACCCAGTACTTC. This sequence encodes CASSLGQLDQETQYF.

The CDR3 DNA reads TGTGCCAGCAGCCAAGAAGGGCTAGCGGGAGATCATGAGCAGTTCTTC. This codes for CASSQEGLAGDHEQFF. V gene TRBV4-2 combines with J gene TRBJ2-1, with TRBD2 matching over 10 bases. The CDR3 loop spans 16 amino acids. V lost 0 bases, J lost 8 bases, and 7 bases stayed unmatched. Per the germline V gene, CDR1 is LGHNA and CDR2 is YNFKEQ.

The chain carries TRBV30 and TRBJ2-1; D call uncertain. Trimming shortened V by 4 bases and J by 5 bases, and 6 bases separated the two germline ends. Germline CDR1 and CDR2: GTSNPN and SVGIG (reference sequence). This CDR3 is built from 11 residues. The CDR3 sequence: CAWNENNEQFF. The CDR3 region has the DNA TGTGCCTGGAACGAGAACAATGAGCAGTTCTTC.

The chain is built from TRBV9 and TRBJ2-2; unclear D gene. In germline, CDR1 is SGDLS, CDR2 YYNGEE. The CDR3 is 14 amino acids. V shed 0 bases and J shed 2 bases, with 5 bases lying between them. CDR3 sequence: CASSVEGNTGELFF. In DNA form, the CDR3 reads TGTGCCAGCAGCGTAGAAGGTAACACCGGGGAGCTGTTTTTT.

V and J are TRBV10-1 and TRBJ2-5, with TRBD1 identical over 7 bases. The CDR3 totals 15 residues. Germline loops: CDR1 WNHNN, CDR2 SYGVQD (reference sequence). The trim removed 6 bases at V and 5 bases at J, leaving 12 bases unmatched. CDR3 nucleotide sequence: TGCGCCAGCAGACGGGACAGAGTAAGCGACGAGACCCAGTACTTC. Translated: CASRRDRVSDETQYF.

The chain joins TRBV7-3 to TRBJ2-7; TRBD1 matches at 10 bases. The J segment lost 3 bases and the V segment lost 5 bases, leaving 7 bases of the junction unmatched. The CDR3 consists of 15 residues. Germline values: CDR1 SGHTA, CDR2 FQGTGA. CDR3 nucleotide sequence: TGTGCCAGCAGCCGGGGGACAGGGGAAGGCTACGAGCAGTACTTC. It specifies CASSRGTGEGYEQYF.